What follows are 25 T cell receptor beta chains derived from one specimen sequenced in a study of T-cell memory formation after mild COVID-19. TCRdb used MiXCR to reprocess the 5' RACE reads, holding one entry per CDR3 protein. The sample has 350,000 to 450,000 distinct CDR3 sequences, approximately 14% seen once; the top ten hold around 22%. The sequencing sample was made of PBMCs or a T cell subset sorted from them (not recorded which). These receptors were collected from a man younger than 30 who had mild COVID-19 (a few samples of this study predate the infection). Cell type and time point are not known.

The V gene is TRBV7-9, the J gene TRBJ1-5, with 7 bases that match TRBD1. The CDR3 runs 15 residues. Germline-derived CDR1 and CDR2 are SEHNR and FQNEAQ (reference sequence). After removal of 10 bases from V and 4 bases from J, the junction contained 13 bases not matched to a gene. CDR3 coding DNA: TGTGCCACCCAGTCGACAGGGCTTGGGAATCAGCCCCAGCATTTT. Encoded protein: CATQSTGLGNQPQHF.

The CDR3 spells CASSFSGAGTEAFF. DNA of the CDR3: TGTGCCAGCAGTTTCTCAGGGGCCGGGACTGAAGCTTTCTTT. The rearrangement links TRBV12-3 or TRBV12-4 to TRBJ1-1; tentative D call: TRBD1 (6 bases). The CDR3 totals 14 residues. With 3 bases removed from V and 5 bases from J, the gap between germline ends came to 13 bases.

Only a few counts were recorded for this clonotype. This chain uses TRBV5-4 with TRBJ2-3; a weak D match, TRBD1 (5 bases). Germline CDR1 and CDR2: SGHNT and YYREEE (reference sequence). The CDR3 extends over 14 amino acids. V gave up 4 bases and J gave up 5 bases, with 14 bases separating them. The CDR3 coding sequence is TGTGCCAGCAGCGCCGACAGATACGGAGATACGCAGTATTTT. Translating gives CASSADRYGDTQYF.

The V and J genes are TRBV7-9 and TRBJ2-2; D gene unclear. Germline CDR1 and CDR2: SEHNR and FQNEAQ (reference sequence). The length of the CDR3 is 15 residues. V was shortened by 4 bases and J by 2 bases, with 11 bases between the two germline ends. Here the CDR3 reads CASSYYGRNTGELFF. The CDR3 DNA reads TGTGCCAGCAGCTATTACGGTCGAAACACCGGGGAGCTGTTTTTT. The whole variable domain, remainder taken from reference TRBV7-9 and TRBJ2-2, is DTGVSQNPRHKITKRGQNVTFRCDPISEHNRLYWYRQTLGQGPEFLTYFQNEAQLEKSRLLSDRFSAERPKGSFSTLEIQRTEQGDSAMYLCASSYYGRNTGELFFGEGSRLTVL.

A few counts support this clonotype. The genes are TRBV24-1 and TRBJ2-1; D remains unclear. CDR1 and CDR2 (germline): KGHDR, SFDVKD. The germline V and J ends were trimmed by 4 bases and 0 bases, with 9 bases remaining between them. The CDR3 covers 15 residues. The CDR3 DNA follows: TGTGCCACCAGTGAGGGTAGTGGCTCCTACAATGAGCAGTTCTTC. Its protein is CATSEGSGSYNEQFF.

This clonotype occurred a few times. The rearrangement uses TRBV7-9 and TRBJ1-1; D is ambiguous. The CDR3 consists of 13 residues. The V gene lost 1 base and the J gene lost 7 bases, with 10 bases spanning the gap. The germline gives CDR1 SEHNR, CDR2 FQNEAQ (reference sequence). CDR3 DNA sequence: TGTGCCAGCAGCTTAGTAGGGAGTGATGAAGCTTTCTTT. It codes for CASSLVGSDEAFF.

V is TRBV5-1 and J is TRBJ1-2; D perhaps matches TRBD1 (5 bases). The CDR3 runs 13 residues. V gave up 5 bases and J gave up 5 bases, with 13 bases separating them. CDR1 is SGHRS and CDR2 is YFSETQ in the germline V gene. The CDR3 sequence is CASRRTGFYGYTF. The CDR3 DNA follows: TGCGCCAGCAGGCGAACAGGATTTTATGGCTACACCTTC. Full variable domain (outside the CDR3, taken from reference TRBV5-1 and TRBJ1-2): KAGVTQTPRYLIKTRGQQVTLSCSPISGHRSVSWYQQTPGQGLQFLFEYFSETQRNKGNFPGRFSGRQFSNSRSEMNVSTLELGDSALYLCASRRTGFYGYTFGSGTRLTVV.

The chain uses TRBV7-9 and TRBJ2-3, with 12 bases aligning to TRBD2. CDR1 is SEHNR, CDR2 FQNEAQ, per germline (reference sequence). Losses at the gene ends were 5 bases for V and 9 bases for J; bases not matched to a gene: 9. The CDR3 runs to 15 residues. The DNA of the CDR3 is TGTGCCAGCAGCGCCCTAGCGGGGGGGCCTCTGACGCAGTATTTT. Translation: CASSALAGGPLTQYF.

The sample holds a few counts of this clonotype. This chain uses TRBV20-1 with TRBJ2-5, with D maybe TRBD2 (5 bases). Germline assignment: CDR1 DFQATT and CDR2 SNEGSKA (reference sequence). The V and J ends lost 3 bases and 7 bases respectively, with 21 bases between them. The CDR3 has 15 amino acids. Here the CDR3 reads CSASYPRRFEGTQYF. The DNA of the CDR3 is TGCAGTGCTAGTTATCCCCGACGGTTCGAGGGGACCCAGTACTTC.

The chain carries TRBV7-2 and TRBJ2-3, with 9 bases identical to TRBD2. Germline V CDR1 and CDR2: SGHTA, FQGNSA. CDR3 size: 17 residues. Trimming removed 0 bases from V and 0 bases from J; junction bases left unmatched: 4. The CDR3 is CASSLAASGVSTDTQYF. The DNA for the CDR3 is TGTGCCAGCAGCTTAGCCGCTAGCGGGGTTAGCACAGATACGCAGTATTTT.

The chain links TRBV20-1 to TRBJ2-1, with D perhaps TRBD1 or TRBD2 (5 bases each). V lost 1 base to trimming and J lost 10 bases, with 11 bases between them. The CDR3 covers 12 residues. Germline CDR1 reads DFQATT; CDR2 reads SNEGSKA (reference sequence). The CDR3 reads CSARATGREQFF. CDR3 coding DNA: TGCAGTGCTAGAGCCACGGGGCGCGAGCAGTTCTTC.

This chain uses TRBV4-3 with TRBJ2-3; unclear D gene. The CDR3 consists of 15 residues. Trimming cost V 1 base and J 0 bases, with 8 bases left between them. Germline CDR1 and CDR2: LGHNA and YSLEER. The CDR3 loop is CASSQARSSTDTQYF. The CDR3 bases are TGCGCCAGCAGCCAAGCTCGCTCTAGCACAGATACGCAGTATTTT.

This clonotype was seen only a few times. The J gene is TRBJ2-2, the V gene TRBV11-2; 7 nucleotides align to TRBD1. Germline-derived CDR1 and CDR2 are SGHAT and FQNNGV. V was pared by 5 bases and J by 4 bases, with 16 bases of the junction left unmatched. The CDR3 has 18 residues. In nucleotides, the CDR3 is TGTGCCAGCAGCATTCGACAGGGCCTGTCTGCCTTCACCGGGGAGCTGTTTTTT. Translated, it gives CASSIRQGLSAFTGELFF.

This clonotype was observed at least ten times. J is TRBJ2-7 and V is TRBV5-1, with 8 bases identical to TRBD1. With V trimmed by 1 base and J by 3 bases, 6 bases remained unmatched. Germline-derived CDR1 and CDR2 are SGHRS and YFSETQ. This CDR3 comprises 15 residues. The CDR3 sequence: CASSLIRDRIYEQYF. In nucleotides, the CDR3 is TGCGCCAGCAGCTTGATCCGGGACAGGATCTACGAGCAGTACTTC.

J is TRBJ2-1 and V is TRBV19, with TRBD2 matching 8 bases. The CDR3 length is 11 residues. V gave up 6 bases and J gave up 10 bases; unmatched junction bases: 2. Germline lookup yields CDR1 LNHDA and CDR2 SQIVND (reference sequence). CDR3 protein: CASRAGGEQFF. Here the CDR3 DNA reads TGTGCCAGTAGGGCGGGAGGCGAGCAGTTCTTC.

This clonotype was seen a few times. The rearrangement links TRBV5-1 to TRBJ2-1; no clear D gene. With 1 base removed from V and 8 bases from J, the gap between germline ends came to 13 bases. The length of the CDR3 is 14 residues. From germline, CDR1 is SGHRS and CDR2 YFSETQ. Here the CDR3 DNA reads TGCGCCAGCAGCTTGTGGCCCGGTAGGGATGAGCAGTTCTTC. This translates into CASSLWPGRDEQFF.

The chain is built from TRBV4-3 and TRBJ1-5; 8 bases match TRBD1. Trimming at V came to 4 bases and at J to 3 bases, leaving 5 bases not matched to a gene. CDR3 length: 15 amino acids. CDR1 LGHNA and CDR2 YSLEER come from the germline V gene. DNA for the CDR3: TGCGCCAGCAGCCTCAGGACAGGGTCCAATCAGCCCCAGCATTTT. This sequence encodes CASSLRTGSNQPQHF.

This clonotype was recorded a few times. The chain couples TRBV19 to TRBJ2-2; the match to TRBD1 covers 8 bases. CDR1 is LNHDA and CDR2 is SQIVND in the germline V gene (reference sequence). V dropped 5 bases and J dropped 6; count of bases not matched to a gene: 11. The CDR3 is 16 amino acids. The CDR3 loop reads CASSSIGQGGAGELFF. The CDR3 coding sequence is TGTGCCAGTAGTTCCATCGGACAGGGTGGAGCCGGGGAGCTGTTTTTT.

V is TRBV20-1 and J is TRBJ2-2, with 12 bases that match TRBD2. The CDR3 extends over 16 amino acids. From germline, CDR1 is DFQATT and CDR2 SNEGSKA (reference sequence). V lost 0 bases, J lost 4 bases, and 3 bases stayed unmatched. The CDR3 region is CSARDPTSGGTGELFF. CDR3 bases: TGCAGTGCTAGAGACCCGACTAGCGGGGGCACCGGGGAGCTGTTTTTT.

The V call is TRBV12-3 or TRBV12-4, the J call TRBJ2-7; TRBD1 aligns across 8 bases. This CDR3 contains 13 residues. After removal of 7 bases from V and 7 bases from J, the junction contained 9 bases not matched to a gene. In nucleotides, the CDR3 is TGTGCCAGCAACCAGACAGGGGCAAGGGAGCAGTACTTC. Its protein product is CASNQTGAREQYF.

This chain connects TRBV10-3 to TRBJ2-5; weak D call: TRBD2 (6 bases). V dropped 4 bases and J dropped 1 base, with 10 bases sitting between them. The CDR3 totals 14 residues. Germline CDR1 ENHRY, CDR2 SYGVKD. CDR3 bases: TGTGCCATCAGTGGGGGACTCTTCCAAGAGACCCAGTACTTC. Protein product: CAISGGLFQETQYF.

This clonotype was observed a few times. The chain carries TRBV28 and TRBJ2-6; D may be TRBD1 (5 bases). The germline V gene has CDR1 MDHEN and CDR2 SYDVKM. V was clipped by 6 bases and J by 2 bases, with 14 bases between them. This CDR3 is built from 16 residues. CDR3 sequence: CASSPQTVAGANVLTF. Here the CDR3 DNA reads TGTGCCAGCAGCCCCCAGACAGTGGCTGGGGCCAACGTCCTGACTTTC.

Many counts were recorded for this clonotype. This sequence joins TRBV6-6 and TRBJ2-3, with TRBD1 matching over 9 bases. V shed 5 bases, J shed 4 bases, and the junction held 4 bases outside the gene matches. Germline CDR1 reads MNHNY; CDR2 reads SVGAGI (reference sequence). The CDR3 covers 14 residues. The CDR3 reads CASSTGGRADTQYF. The CDR3 DNA is TGTGCCAGCAGTACAGGGGGCCGGGCAGATACGCAGTATTTT.

This clonotype was detected a few times. The rearrangement uses TRBV7-3 and TRBJ2-3; tentatively, D is TRBD1 (6 bases). This CDR3 region has 14 residues. V shed 2 bases and J shed 3 bases, with 9 bases lying between them. Per germline, CDR1 SGHTA and CDR2 FQGTGA. CDR3 nucleotides: TGTGCCAGCAGCTTAGCCGGACAGACAGATACGCAGTATTTT. It specifies CASSLAGQTDTQYF.

In its sample, this clonotype was seen a few times. CDR3 protein: CSAMDPGTLRTDTQYF. CDR3 bases: TGCAGTGCTATGGATCCCGGGACATTACGCACAGATACGCAGTATTTT. The chain joins TRBV20-1 to TRBJ2-3, with D possibly being TRBD1 (6 bases). Trimming removed 4 bases at V and 1 base at J, with 18 bases between. Germline V CDR1 and CDR2: DFQATT, SNEGSKA (reference sequence). CDR3 size: 16 residues.